This entry is about one TCR beta chain. This entry is derived from a study of memory CD8 T cells in hepatitis C reinfection. Germline V gene sequence: CDR1 SGDLS, CDR2 YYNGEE. The CDR3 is 15 residues long. V dropped 3 bases and J dropped 6 bases, with 18 bases sitting between them. The time point: peak reinfection, 3 to 8 weeks after reinfection detection. No in vitro expansion preceded TCR sequencing of the sorted cells. The protocol was immunoSEQ multiplex PCR, while the TCRdb copy is restricted to in-frame clones and leaves out a portion. The repertoire holds a few thousand clones, with around 90% as singletons.

V usage is TRBV9 and J usage is TRBJ1-2; D may be TRBD1 (6 bases). Sequenced sample: naive CD8+ T cells sorted from blood. This receptor was identified in a middle-aged man with hepatitis C virus infection. CDR3 bases: TGTGCCAGCAGCGCCGAGGGGGGGTCGGCCAATGGCTACACCTTC. Residues: CASSAEGGSANGYTF.